One sample yielded the 8 T cell receptor beta chains listed below, sequenced in a study of cytomegalovirus exposure and HLA in healthy donors. The PCR ran on 60 Vbeta and 13 Jbeta primers. Using immunoSEQ multiplex PCR, the repertoire was profiled, and TCRdb retains in-frame clones only, with some absent. This sample's clone table lists some 75,000 clones. Sequenced material: PBMCs. All receptors derive from a boy between 5 and 17 years old in good health and CMV-seronegative.

The rearrangement uses TRBV5-4 and TRBJ1-3; D call uncertain. This CDR3 has 14 amino acids. Germline assignment: CDR1 SGHNT and CDR2 YYREEE (reference sequence). The V end was cut by 1 base, the J end by 1 base, with 6 bases between. CDR3 sequence: CASSLTGSGNTIYF. The CDR3 nucleotides read TGTGCCAGCAGCTTGACGGGGTCTGGAAACACCATATATTTT.

The chain joins TRBV19 to TRBJ1-1; D gene ambiguous. CDR3 length equals 15 residues. The V and J ends lost 2 bases and 3 bases respectively, with 13 bases between them. CDR1 is LNHDA and CDR2 is SQIVND in the germline V gene (reference sequence). CDR3 in amino acids: CASSINYGVDTEAFF. CDR3 sequence (DNA): TGTGCCAGTAGTATAAACTACGGGGTGGACACTGAAGCTTTCTTT.

CDR3 bases: TGTGCCAGCAGGAAGACAGGGGGAGTATACGAGCAGTACTTC. Protein sequence: CASRKTGGVYEQYF. The V gene is TRBV13, the J gene TRBJ2-7; 9 bases align to TRBD1. The V and J ends lost 6 bases and 4 bases, in that order; junction bases with no gene match: 7. The CDR3 runs 14 residues. Germline CDR1 reads PRHDT; CDR2 reads FYEKMQ (reference sequence).

The chain employs TRBV7-2 and TRBJ2-3; D remains ambiguous. CDR1 and CDR2 from the germline V gene are SGHTA and FQGNSA. Trimming shortened V by 4 bases and J by 2 bases, and 16 bases separated the two germline ends. The CDR3 is 16 amino acids. The CDR3, as DNA: TGTGCCAGCAGCTCGTTCTCTCCACGGTACACAGATACGCAGTATTTT. Its protein product is CASSSFSPRYTDTQYF. Supplemented by reference TRBV7-2 and TRBJ2-3, the full variable domain reads GAGVSQSPSNKVTEKGKDVELRCDPISGHTALYWYRQSLGQGLEFLIYFQGNSAPDKSGLPSDRFSAERTGGSVSTLTIQRTQQEDSAVYLCASSSFSPRYTDTQYFGPGTRLTVL.

This rearrangement joins TRBV7-6 to TRBJ2-6; 7 positions match TRBD1. CDR1 is SGHVS, CDR2 FNYEAQ, per germline. J was trimmed by 0 bases and V by 5 bases; bases with no gene match: 13. This CDR3 is built from 19 residues. CDR3 protein: CASSPCRDSFASGANVLTF. DNA of the CDR3: TGTGCCAGCAGCCCTTGCCGGGACAGCTTTGCCTCTGGGGCCAACGTCCTGACTTTC.

This sequence joins TRBV6-6 and TRBJ1-1; D is undetermined. This CDR3 comprises 14 residues. Trimming shortened V by 6 bases and J by 4 bases, and 15 bases separated the two germline ends. Per germline, CDR1 MNHNY and CDR2 SVGAGI (reference sequence). The CDR3 DNA reads as TGTGCCAGCAGCGCGCAGGTGCAAACCACTGAAGCTTTCTTT. This gives the protein CASSAQVQTTEAFF.

V gene TRBV7-9 combines with J gene TRBJ1-1; possible D gene TRBD1, 5 bases. Germline V gene data show CDR1 as SEHNR and CDR2 as FQNEAQ (reference sequence). V was pared by 5 bases and J by 6 bases, with 10 bases between. The CDR3 consists of 12 residues. Here the CDR3 DNA reads TGTGCCAGCAGCCTCCAGGGCGCTGAAGCTTTCTTT. Translation: CASSLQGAEAFF.

This chain links TRBV15 with TRBJ1-1, with a tentative D call TRBD1 (5 bases). V gave up 5 bases and J gave up 5 bases, with 12 bases separating them. The CDR3 has 13 amino acids. Germline assignment: CDR1 LNHNV and CDR2 YYDKDF (reference sequence). This CDR3 is CATSRAGGTEAFF. The CDR3 nucleotides are TGTGCCACCAGCCGAGCGGGGGGTACTGAAGCTTTCTTT.